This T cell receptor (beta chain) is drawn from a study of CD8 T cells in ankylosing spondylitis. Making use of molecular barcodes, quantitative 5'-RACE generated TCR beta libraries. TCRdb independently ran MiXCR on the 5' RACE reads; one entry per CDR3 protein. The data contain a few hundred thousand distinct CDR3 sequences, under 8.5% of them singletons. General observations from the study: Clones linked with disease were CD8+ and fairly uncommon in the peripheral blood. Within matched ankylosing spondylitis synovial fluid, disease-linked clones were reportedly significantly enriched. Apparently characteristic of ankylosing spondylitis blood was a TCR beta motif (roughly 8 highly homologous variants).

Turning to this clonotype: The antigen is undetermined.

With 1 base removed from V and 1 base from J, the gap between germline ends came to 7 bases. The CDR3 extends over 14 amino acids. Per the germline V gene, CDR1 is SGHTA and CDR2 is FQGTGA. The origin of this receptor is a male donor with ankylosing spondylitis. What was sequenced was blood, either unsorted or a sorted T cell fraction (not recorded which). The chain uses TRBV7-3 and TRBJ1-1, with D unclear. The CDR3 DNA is TGTGCCAGCAGCTTAATGGCGGAGAACACTGAAGCTTTCTTT. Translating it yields CASSLMAENTEAFF.